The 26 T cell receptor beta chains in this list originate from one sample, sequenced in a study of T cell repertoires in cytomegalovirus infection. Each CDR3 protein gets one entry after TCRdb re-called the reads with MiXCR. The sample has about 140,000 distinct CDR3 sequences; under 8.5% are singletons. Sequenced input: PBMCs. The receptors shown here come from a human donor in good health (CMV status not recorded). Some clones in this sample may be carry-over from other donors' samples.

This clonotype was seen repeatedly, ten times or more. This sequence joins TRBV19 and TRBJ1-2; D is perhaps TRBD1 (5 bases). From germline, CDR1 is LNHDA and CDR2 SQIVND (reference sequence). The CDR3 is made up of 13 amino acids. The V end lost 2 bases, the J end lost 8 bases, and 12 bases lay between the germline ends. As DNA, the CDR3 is TGTGCCAGTAGTATACAGGTCCAGGGAGGCTACACCTTC. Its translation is CASSIQVQGGYTF.

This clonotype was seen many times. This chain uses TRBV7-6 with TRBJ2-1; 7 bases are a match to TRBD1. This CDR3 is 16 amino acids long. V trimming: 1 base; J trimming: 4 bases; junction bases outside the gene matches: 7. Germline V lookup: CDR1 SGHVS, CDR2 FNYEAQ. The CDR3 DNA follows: TGTGCCAGCAGCTTAGATAAGGGGGCTCTTTACAATGAGCAGTTCTTC. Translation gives CASSLDKGALYNEQFF.

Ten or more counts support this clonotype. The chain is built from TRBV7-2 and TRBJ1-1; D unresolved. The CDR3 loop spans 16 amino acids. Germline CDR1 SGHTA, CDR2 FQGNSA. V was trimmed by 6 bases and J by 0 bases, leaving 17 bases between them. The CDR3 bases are TGTGCCAGCAGGGGAGGACCTGTGGGGATGAACACTGAAGCTTTCTTT. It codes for CASRGGPVGMNTEAFF.

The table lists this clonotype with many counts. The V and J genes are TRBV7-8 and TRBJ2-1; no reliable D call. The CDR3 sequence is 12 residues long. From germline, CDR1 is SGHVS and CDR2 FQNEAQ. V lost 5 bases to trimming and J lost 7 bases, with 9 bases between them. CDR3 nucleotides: TGTGCCAGCAGCGCGGACGGAAATGAGCAGTTCTTC. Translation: CASSADGNEQFF.

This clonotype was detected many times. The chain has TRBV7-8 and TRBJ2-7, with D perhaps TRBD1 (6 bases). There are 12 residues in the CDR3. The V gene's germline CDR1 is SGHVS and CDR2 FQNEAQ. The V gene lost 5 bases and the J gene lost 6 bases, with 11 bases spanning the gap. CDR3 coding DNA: TGTGCCAGCAGCCCTCGGACAGTCGAGCAGTACTTC. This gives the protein CASSPRTVEQYF.

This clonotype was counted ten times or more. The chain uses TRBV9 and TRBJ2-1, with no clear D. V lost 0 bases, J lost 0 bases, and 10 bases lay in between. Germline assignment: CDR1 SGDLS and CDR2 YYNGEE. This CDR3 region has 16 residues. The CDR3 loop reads CASSVGAVSSYNEQFF. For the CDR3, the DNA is TGTGCCAGCAGCGTAGGGGCGGTGAGCTCCTACAATGAGCAGTTCTTC.

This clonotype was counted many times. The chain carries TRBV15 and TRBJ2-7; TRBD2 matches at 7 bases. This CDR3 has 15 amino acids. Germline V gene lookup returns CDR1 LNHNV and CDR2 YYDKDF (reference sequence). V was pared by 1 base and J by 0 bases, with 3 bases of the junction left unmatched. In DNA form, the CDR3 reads TGTGCCACCAGCAGAGGGGGGGGATCCTCCTACGAGCAGTACTTC. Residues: CATSRGGGSSYEQYF.

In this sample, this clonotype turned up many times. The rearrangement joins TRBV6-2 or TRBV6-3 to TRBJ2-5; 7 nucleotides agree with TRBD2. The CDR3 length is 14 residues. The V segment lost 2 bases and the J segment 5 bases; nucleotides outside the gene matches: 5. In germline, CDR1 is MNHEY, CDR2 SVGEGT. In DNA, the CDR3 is TGTGCCAGCAGTTACGAGCGGGGCTGGGAGACCCAGTACTTC. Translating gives CASSYERGWETQYF.

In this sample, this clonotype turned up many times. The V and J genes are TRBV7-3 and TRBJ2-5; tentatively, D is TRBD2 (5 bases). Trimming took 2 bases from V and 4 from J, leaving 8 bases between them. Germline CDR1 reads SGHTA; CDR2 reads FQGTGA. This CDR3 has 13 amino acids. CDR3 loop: CASSLGSGETQYF. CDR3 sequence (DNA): TGTGCCAGCAGCTTAGGCAGCGGAGAGACCCAGTACTTC.

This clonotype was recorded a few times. CDR3 sequence reads: CASSLAAARSTEAFF. CDR3 nucleotide sequence: TGTGCCAGCAGCTTAGCAGCAGCGCGGAGCACTGAAGCTTTCTTT. The chain employs TRBV7-9 and TRBJ1-1, with D unresolved. Germline CDR1 SEHNR, CDR2 FQNEAQ (reference sequence). Trimming removed 0 bases at V and 4 bases at J, with 12 bases between. The CDR3 is 15 amino acids.

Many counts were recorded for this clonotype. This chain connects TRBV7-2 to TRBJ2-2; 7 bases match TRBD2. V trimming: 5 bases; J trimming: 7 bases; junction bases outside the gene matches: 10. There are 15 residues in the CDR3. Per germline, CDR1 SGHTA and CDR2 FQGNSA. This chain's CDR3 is CASSRRSGEGGELFF. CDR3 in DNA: TGTGCCAGCAGCCGCAGAAGCGGGGAAGGCGGGGAGCTGTTTTTT.

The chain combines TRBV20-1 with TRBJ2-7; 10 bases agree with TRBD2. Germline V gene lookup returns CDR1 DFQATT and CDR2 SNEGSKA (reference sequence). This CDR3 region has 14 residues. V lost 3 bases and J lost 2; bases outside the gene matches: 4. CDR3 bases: TGCAGTGCTAGTCGGACTAGCGGCCCCTACGAGCAGTACTTC. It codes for CSASRTSGPYEQYF.

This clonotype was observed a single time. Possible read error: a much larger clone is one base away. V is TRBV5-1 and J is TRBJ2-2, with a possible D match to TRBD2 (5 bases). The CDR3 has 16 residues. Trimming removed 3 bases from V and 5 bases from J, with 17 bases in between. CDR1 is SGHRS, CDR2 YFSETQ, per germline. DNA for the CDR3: TGCGCCAGCAGCTCGGAATCCGGCAGCGGAACCGGGGAGCTGTTTTTT. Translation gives CASSSESGSGTGELFF.

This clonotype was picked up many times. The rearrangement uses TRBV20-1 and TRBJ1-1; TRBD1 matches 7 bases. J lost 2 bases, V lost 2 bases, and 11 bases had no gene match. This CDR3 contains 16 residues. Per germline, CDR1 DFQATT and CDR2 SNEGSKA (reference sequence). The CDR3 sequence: CSARPLTGTDNTEAFF. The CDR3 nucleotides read TGCAGTGCTAGACCCCTTACAGGGACAGATAACACTGAAGCTTTCTTT.

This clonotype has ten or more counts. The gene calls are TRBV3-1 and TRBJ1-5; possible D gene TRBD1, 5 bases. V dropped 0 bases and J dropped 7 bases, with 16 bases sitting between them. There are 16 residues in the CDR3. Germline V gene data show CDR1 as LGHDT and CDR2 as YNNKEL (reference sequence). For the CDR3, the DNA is TGTGCCAGCAGCCAAGATTTCATGAAGCAGGGCCAGCCCCAGCATTTT. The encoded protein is CASSQDFMKQGQPQHF.

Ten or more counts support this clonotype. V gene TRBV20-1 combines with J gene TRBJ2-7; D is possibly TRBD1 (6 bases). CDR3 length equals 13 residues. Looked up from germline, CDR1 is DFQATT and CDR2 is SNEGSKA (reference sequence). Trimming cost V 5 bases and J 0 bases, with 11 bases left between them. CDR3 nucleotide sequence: TGCAGTGCTGCGACAGGTACCTCCTACGAGCAGTACTTC. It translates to CSAATGTSYEQYF.

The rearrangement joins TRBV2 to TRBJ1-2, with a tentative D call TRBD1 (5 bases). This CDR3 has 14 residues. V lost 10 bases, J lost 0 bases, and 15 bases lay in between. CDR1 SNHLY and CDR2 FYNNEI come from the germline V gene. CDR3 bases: TGTGCCACCCGGGGGGGGATGGCTAACTATGGCTACACCTTC. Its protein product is CATRGGMANYGYTF.

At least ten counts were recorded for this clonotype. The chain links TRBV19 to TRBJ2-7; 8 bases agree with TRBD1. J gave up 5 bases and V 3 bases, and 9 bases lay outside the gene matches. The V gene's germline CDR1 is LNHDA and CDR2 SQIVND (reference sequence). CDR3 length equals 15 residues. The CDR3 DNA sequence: TGTGCCAGTAGTATCAGCCAGGGGGCAGGGCACGAGCAGTACTTC. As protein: CASSISQGAGHEQYF.

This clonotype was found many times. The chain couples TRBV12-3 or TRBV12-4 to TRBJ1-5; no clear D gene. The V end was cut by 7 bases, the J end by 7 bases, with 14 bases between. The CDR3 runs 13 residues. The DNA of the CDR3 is TGTGCCAGCATGGCGGCGGTGGGCCAGCCCCAGCATTTT. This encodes CASMAAVGQPQHF.

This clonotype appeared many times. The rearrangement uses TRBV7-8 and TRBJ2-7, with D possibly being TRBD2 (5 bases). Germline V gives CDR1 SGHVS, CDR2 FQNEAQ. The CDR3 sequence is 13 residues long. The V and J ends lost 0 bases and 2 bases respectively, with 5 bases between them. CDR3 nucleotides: TGTGCCAGCAGCTTAGCGCGGGCCTACGAGCAGTACTTC. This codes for CASSLARAYEQYF.

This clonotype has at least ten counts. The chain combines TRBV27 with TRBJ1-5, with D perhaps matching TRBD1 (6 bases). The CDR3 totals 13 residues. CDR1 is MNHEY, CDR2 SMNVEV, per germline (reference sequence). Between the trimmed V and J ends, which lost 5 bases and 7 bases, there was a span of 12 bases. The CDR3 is CASSPQGHQPQHF. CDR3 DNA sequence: TGTGCCAGCAGTCCACAGGGACACCAGCCCCAGCATTTT.

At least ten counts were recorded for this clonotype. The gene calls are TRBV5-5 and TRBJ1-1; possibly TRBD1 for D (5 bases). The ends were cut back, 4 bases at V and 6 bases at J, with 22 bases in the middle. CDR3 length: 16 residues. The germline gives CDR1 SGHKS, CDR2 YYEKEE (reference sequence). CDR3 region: CASSPSGVIWNAEAFF. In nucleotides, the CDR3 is TGTGCCAGCAGCCCATCGGGGGTGATCTGGAATGCTGAAGCTTTCTTT.

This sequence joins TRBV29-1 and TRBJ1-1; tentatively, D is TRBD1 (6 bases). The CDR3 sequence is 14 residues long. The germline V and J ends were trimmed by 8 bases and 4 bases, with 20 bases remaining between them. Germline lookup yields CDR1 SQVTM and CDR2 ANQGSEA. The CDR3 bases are TGCAGCTCCACCTCCTCAGGGGCTGTCACTGAAGCTTTCTTT. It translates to CSSTSSGAVTEAFF. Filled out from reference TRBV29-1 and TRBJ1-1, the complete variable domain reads SAVISQKPSRDICQRGTSLTIQCQVDSQVTMMFWYRQQPGQSLTLIATANQGSEATYESGFVIDKFPISRPNLTFSTLTVSNMSPEDSSIYLCSSTSSGAVTEAFFGQGTRLTVV.

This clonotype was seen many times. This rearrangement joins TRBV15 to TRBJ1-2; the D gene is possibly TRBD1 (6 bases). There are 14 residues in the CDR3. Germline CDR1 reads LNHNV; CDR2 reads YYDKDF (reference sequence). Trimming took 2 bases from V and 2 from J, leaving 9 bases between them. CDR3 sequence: CATSRSDRNYGYTF. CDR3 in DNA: TGTGCCACCAGCAGATCGGACAGAAACTATGGCTACACCTTC.

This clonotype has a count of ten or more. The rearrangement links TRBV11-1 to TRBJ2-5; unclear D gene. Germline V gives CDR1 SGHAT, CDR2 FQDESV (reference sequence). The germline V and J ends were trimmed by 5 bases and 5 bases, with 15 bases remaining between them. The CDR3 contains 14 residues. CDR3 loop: CASSPRGAVETQYF. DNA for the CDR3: TGTGCCAGCAGCCCTAGAGGTGCAGTGGAGACCCAGTACTTC.

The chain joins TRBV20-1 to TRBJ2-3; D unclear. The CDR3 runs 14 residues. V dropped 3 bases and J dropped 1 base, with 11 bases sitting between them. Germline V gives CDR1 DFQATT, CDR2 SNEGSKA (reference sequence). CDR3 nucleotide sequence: TGCAGTGCTAGCGCCTACCCACGCACAGATACGCAGTATTTT. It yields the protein CSASAYPRTDTQYF.